Following are 4 T cell receptor beta chains from one sample sequenced in a study of PD-L1 blockade in urothelial cancer. Time point defined: peripheral blood 6 weeks after treatment start. Repertoires were generated with immunoSEQ multiplex PCR, while TCRdb's copy carries only in-frame clones and drops some. The sample lists some 40,000 clones, roughly nine tenths seen once, with less than 9.5% in the top ten. The sample consisted of PBMCs, taken around atezolizumab (anti-PD-L1) treatment. The origin of the receptors is a man between 65 and 85 years old with urothelial cancer.

The gene calls are TRBV7-8 and TRBJ2-1, with 14 positions matching TRBD2. CDR1 is SGHVS and CDR2 is FQNEAQ in the germline V gene. With V trimmed by 7 bases and J by 6 bases, 2 bases remained unmatched. The CDR3 length is 14 residues. The CDR3 sequence: CASIGLAGGNEQFF. As DNA, the CDR3 is TGTGCCAGCATCGGACTAGCGGGAGGCAATGAGCAGTTCTTC.

This chain uses TRBV28 with TRBJ2-6; possibly TRBD1 for D (6 bases). The CDR3 is made up of 17 amino acids. Trimming cost V 0 bases and J 0 bases, with 9 bases left between them. Germline V lookup: CDR1 MDHEN, CDR2 SYDVKM. The CDR3 DNA follows: TGTGCCAGCAGTTTATGGCAGGGGACCTCTGGGGCCAACGTCCTGACTTTC. Amino acids: CASSLWQGTSGANVLTF.

This clone was recorded once. The V call is TRBV4-2, the J call TRBJ2-7, with 11 bases matching TRBD1. V gave up 2 bases and J gave up 3 bases; unmatched junction bases: 3. Per the germline V gene, CDR1 is LGHNA and CDR2 is YNFKEQ. This CDR3 contains 15 residues. The CDR3 region is CASSQTGTGGYEQYF. CDR3 coding DNA: TGTGCCAGCAGCCAAACCGGGACAGGGGGCTACGAGCAGTACTTC.

This clone showed up just once. The chain employs TRBV21-1 and TRBJ2-3; TRBD2, the D gene given by the table, was not confirmed from the DNA. TRBV21-1 is a pseudogene locus. The CDR3 is made up of 20 amino acids. The CDR3 here is CASSSPPAERTSPSTDTQYF. The CDR3 region has the DNA TGTGCCAGCAGCTCTCCGCCCGCGGAGAGGACTAGCCCCAGCACAGATACGCAGTATTTT.